The 32 T cell receptor beta chains reported below all come from one sample, sequenced in a study of blood T cell repertoires in COVID-19. Some clones are missing from TCRdb's copy, which holds only in-frame ones; the method was immunoSEQ multiplex PCR. In the table there are 250,000 to 300,000 clones, around nine tenths of which are singletons. The sequencing input was peripheral blood. The receptor source for this set is a woman aged 25-40 years with COVID-19, enrolled during active disease.

The chain links TRBV5-1 to TRBJ1-5; no firm D call. Trimming left V 0 bases short and J 5 bases short, with 9 bases between. This CDR3 spans 14 amino acids. Germline V gene data show CDR1 as SGHRS and CDR2 as YFSETQ. CDR3 protein: CASSLAGLHQPQHF. For the CDR3, the DNA is TGCGCCAGCAGCTTGGCGGGGTTACATCAGCCCCAGCATTTT.

The chain employs TRBV10-3 and TRBJ2-5; 9 bases map to TRBD1. The length of the CDR3 is 15 residues. Germline V gene lookup returns CDR1 ENHRY and CDR2 SYGVKD. The V and J ends lost 1 base and 1 base, in that order; junction bases with no gene match: 1. The CDR3 protein is CAISELTGGQETQYF. CDR3 nucleotide sequence: TGTGCCATCAGTGAGTTGACAGGGGGCCAAGAGACCCAGTACTTC.

This clone was detected a few times. The V call is TRBV4-2, the J call TRBJ1-4; D gene ambiguous. Germline CDR1 reads LGHNA; CDR2 reads YNFKEQ. V was shortened by 0 bases and J by 11 bases, with 7 bases between the two germline ends. CDR3 size: 12 residues. CDR3 sequence (DNA): TGTGCCAGCAGCCAAGATCGCGGGAAACTGTTTTTT. It translates to CASSQDRGKLFF.

The rearrangement links TRBV6-5 to TRBJ2-5, with D possibly being TRBD2 (5 bases). The V gene lost 4 bases and the J gene lost 4 bases, with 16 bases spanning the gap. The CDR3 has 15 amino acids. Looked up from germline, CDR1 is MNHEY and CDR2 is SVGAGI. The CDR3 bases are TGTGCCAGCAGTTCCCCAAGCGGATCCCGAGAGACCCAGTACTTC. Amino acids: CASSSPSGSRETQYF.

This clone was seen only once. The rearrangement joins TRBV5-6 to TRBJ2-1; 10 nucleotides match TRBD2. Unmatched junction bases numbered 11, after V lost 4 bases and J lost 10 bases. From germline, CDR1 is SGHDT and CDR2 YYEEEE. This CDR3 has 15 amino acids. DNA of the CDR3: TGTGCCAGCAGCCCCCGGACTAGCGGTATGGAGGAGCAGTTCTTC. It is translated as CASSPRTSGMEEQFF.

The chain couples TRBV11-2 to TRBJ1-3; 11 positions match TRBD1. CDR3 length: 17 residues. After removal of 4 bases from V and 4 bases from J, the junction contained 9 bases not matched to a gene. Germline V CDR1 and CDR2: SGHAT, FQNNGV. CDR3 bases: TGTGCCAGCAGCTCGCTGTGGGACAGGGGGAAAGGAAACACCATATATTTT. The encoded protein is CASSSLWDRGKGNTIYF. Filled out from reference TRBV11-2 and TRBJ1-3, the complete variable domain reads EAGVAQSPRYKIIEKRQSVAFWCNPISGHATLYWYQQILGQGPKLLIQFQNNGVVDDSQLPKDRFSAERLKGVDSTLKIQPAKLEDSAVYLCASSSLWDRGKGNTIYFGEGSWLTVV.

The V and J genes are TRBV7-3 and TRBJ2-5, with D possibly TRBD2 on 5 matching bases. The CDR3 covers 13 residues. V was clipped by 5 bases and J by 3 bases, with 10 bases between them. CDR1 is SGHTA and CDR2 is FQGTGA in the germline V gene. The CDR3 protein is CASSAPEEETQYF. In nucleotides, the CDR3 is TGTGCCAGCAGCGCCCCGGAGGAAGAGACCCAGTACTTC.

This clone was detected only a few times. The chain employs TRBV28 and TRBJ1-3; TRBD1 is a possible D gene (6 bases). This CDR3 spans 14 amino acids. The V and J ends lost 7 bases and 2 bases respectively, with 12 bases between them. The germline V gene encodes CDR1 MDHEN and CDR2 SYDVKM. DNA for the CDR3: TGTGCCAGCATTAGTGCAGGGGCTGGAAACACCATATATTTT. It translates to CASISAGAGNTIYF.

The gene calls are TRBV9 and TRBJ2-2; the match to TRBD2 covers 7 bases. The CDR3 is 14 amino acids. V lost 0 bases to trimming and J lost 8 bases; unmatched junction nucleotides: 4. Germline V gene lookup returns CDR1 SGDLS and CDR2 YYNGEE. Here the CDR3 DNA reads TGTGCCAGCAGCGTAGTAGGCGGGAGAGGGGAGCTGTTTTTT. This encodes CASSVVGGRGELFF.

V usage is TRBV28 and J usage is TRBJ2-7; the match to TRBD2 covers 8 bases. Per germline, CDR1 MDHEN and CDR2 SYDVKM. The V segment lost 6 bases and the J segment 6 bases; nucleotides outside the gene matches: 16. This CDR3 spans 16 amino acids. The CDR3 loop reads CASSRTQGFGTSEQYF. The CDR3 DNA reads as TGTGCCAGCAGCCGTACCCAGGGGTTCGGGACTAGCGAGCAGTACTTC.

The chain couples TRBV2 to TRBJ1-4; D call uncertain. Germline V gene sequence: CDR1 SNHLY, CDR2 FYNNEI. Trimming left V 0 bases short and J 4 bases short, with 12 bases between. The CDR3 sequence is 16 residues long. This CDR3 is CASSEADTGINEKLFF. The DNA of the CDR3 is TGTGCCAGCAGTGAAGCCGACACCGGGATTAATGAAAAACTGTTTTTT. Full variable domain (outside the CDR3, taken from reference TRBV2 and TRBJ1-4): EPEVTQTPSHQVTQMGQEVILRCVPISNHLYFYWYRQILGQKVEFLVSFYNNEISEKSEIFDDQFSVERPDGSNFTLKIRSTKLEDSAMYFCASSEADTGINEKLFFGSGTQLSVL.

The chain joins TRBV9 to TRBJ2-7; the match to TRBD1 covers 7 bases. CDR3 length: 15 amino acids. V dropped 3 bases and J dropped 0; count of bases not matched to a gene: 6. The V gene's germline CDR1 is SGDLS and CDR2 YYNGEE. Here the CDR3 DNA reads TGTGCCAGCAGCGCAACACAGGGGACCTCCTACGAGCAGTACTTC. The encoded protein is CASSATQGTSYEQYF. Drawing the rest from reference TRBV9 and TRBJ2-7, the complete variable domain is DSGVTQTPKHLITATGQRVTLRCSPRSGDLSVYWYQQSLDQGLQFLIQYYNGEERAKGNILERFSAQQFPDLHSELNLSSLELGDSALYFCASSATQGTSYEQYFGPGTRLTVT.

This chain joins TRBV4-1 and TRBJ1-1; D is possibly TRBD1 (6 bases). The CDR3 is 15 amino acids. Trimming removed 4 bases from V and 4 bases from J, with 16 bases in between. Germline CDR1 and CDR2: MGHRA and YSYEKL. The CDR3 coding sequence is TGCGCCAGCAGCCCGTTCCCAGGGGCGTCCACTGAAGCTTTCTTT. Translating it yields CASSPFPGASTEAFF.

The rearrangement links TRBV11-2 to TRBJ1-3; D is ambiguous. CDR1 is SGHAT and CDR2 is FQNNGV in the germline V gene. Trimming removed 1 base at V and 0 bases at J, with 4 bases between. The CDR3 consists of 14 residues. The CDR3 nucleotides read TGTGCCAGCAGCTTAGCCTCCTCTGGAAACACCATATATTTT. Protein product: CASSLASSGNTIYF.

The chain combines TRBV2 with TRBJ2-7; TRBD2 aligns across 9 bases. Germline-derived CDR1 and CDR2 are SNHLY and FYNNEI. This CDR3 has 16 amino acids. V dropped 8 bases and J dropped 1; count of bases not matched to a gene: 12. CDR3 DNA: TGTGCCAGCCCACCCGGGAGGCGGGAGGGGTCCTACGAGCAGTACTTC. Translating gives CASPPGRREGSYEQYF.

The chain links TRBV28 to TRBJ1-2; D is possibly TRBD1 (6 bases). The CDR3 runs to 15 residues. The V gene's germline CDR1 is MDHEN and CDR2 SYDVKM. V gave up 3 bases and J gave up 3 bases, with 14 bases separating them. CDR3 region: CASSFGQKYHYGYTF. The CDR3 coding sequence is TGTGCCAGCAGTTTTGGACAGAAATATCACTATGGCTACACCTTC.

As DNA, the CDR3 is TGTGCCAGCAGGCGGGCCACTAGTTTAGATACGCAGTATTTT. Translated, it gives CASRRATSLDTQYF. The chain couples TRBV6-5 to TRBJ2-3; D might be TRBD2 (5 bases). The CDR3 is 14 residues long. CDR1 is MNHEY and CDR2 is SVGAGI in the germline V gene. The germline V and J ends were trimmed by 6 bases and 5 bases, with 15 bases remaining between them.

In DNA, the CDR3 is TGTGCCAGCAGCTCAGCGTCCCTGGCGGAGGGAGGGGAGCAGTACTTC. Residues: CASSSASLAEGGEQYF. The rearrangement links TRBV11-2 to TRBJ2-7; 7 nucleotides match TRBD2. The germline CDR1 and CDR2 sequences are SGHAT and FQNNGV. The CDR3 sequence is 16 residues long. The J segment lost 7 bases and the V segment lost 4 bases, leaving 16 bases of the junction unmatched. The full variable domain, with the rest looked up from reference TRBV11-2 and TRBJ2-7, is EAGVAQSPRYKIIEKRQSVAFWCNPISGHATLYWYQQILGQGPKLLIQFQNNGVVDDSQLPKDRFSAERLKGVDSTLKIQPAKLEDSAVYLCASSSASLAEGGEQYFGPGTRLTVT.

V and J are TRBV9 and TRBJ2-1, with unresolved D. V was shortened by 3 bases and J by 6 bases, with 7 bases between the two germline ends. Germline assignment: CDR1 SGDLS and CDR2 YYNGEE. The length of the CDR3 is 12 residues. CDR3 loop: CASSATGNEQFF. The CDR3 DNA follows: TGTGCCAGCAGCGCAACGGGCAATGAGCAGTTCTTC.

The chain combines TRBV28 with TRBJ1-6, with D possibly being TRBD1 (5 bases). This CDR3 is built from 14 residues. Trimming left V 6 bases short and J 6 bases short, with 12 bases between. Germline-derived CDR1 and CDR2 are MDHEN and SYDVKM. This CDR3 reads CASRDGGGNSPLHF. In DNA, the CDR3 is TGTGCCAGCAGGGATGGGGGGGGTAATTCACCCCTCCACTTT.

The gene calls are TRBV28 and TRBJ1-2; D gene uncertain. V was clipped by 5 bases and J by 12 bases, with 16 bases between them. Germline CDR1 MDHEN, CDR2 SYDVKM. This CDR3 region has 12 residues. The CDR3 coding sequence is TGTGCCAGCAGTACGGGTACCCGTCGTCACACCTTC. This sequence encodes CASSTGTRRHTF.

This clone came up a few times. The rearrangement links TRBV15 to TRBJ1-5; 8 nucleotides match TRBD1. The trim removed 5 bases at V and 4 bases at J, leaving 7 bases unmatched. This CDR3 region has 15 residues. In germline, CDR1 is LNHNV, CDR2 YYDKDF (reference sequence). CDR3 bases: TGTGCCACCAGCCGCCGACAGGGGACTAATCAGCCCCAGCATTTT. Translation gives CATSRRQGTNQPQHF.

The CDR3, as DNA: TGTGCCAGCAGTTACGGGCAGGGGGATCAGCCCCAGCATTTT. Its translation: CASSYGQGDQPQHF. The genes are TRBV28 and TRBJ1-5; TRBD1 agrees at 7 bases. CDR1 and CDR2 (germline): MDHEN, SYDVKM. The junction had 5 bases not matched to a gene; V was cut back by 4 bases and J by 5 bases. This CDR3 region has 14 residues.

The CDR3 bases are TGTGCCACACAGCGGGAGGTCAGCTCCTACAATGAGCAGTTCTTC. Translated, it gives CATQREVSSYNEQFF. The rearrangement joins TRBV10-3 to TRBJ2-1; TRBD2 matches at 9 bases. Germline V gene lookup returns CDR1 ENHRY and CDR2 SYGVKD. After removal of 10 bases from V and 0 bases from J, the junction contained 7 bases not matched to a gene. This CDR3 spans 15 amino acids.

The chain couples TRBV7-3 to TRBJ2-2; 16 nucleotides match TRBD2. This CDR3 has 18 amino acids. Looked up from germline, CDR1 is SGHTA and CDR2 is FQGTGA. The junction had 11 bases not matched to a gene; V was cut back by 6 bases and J by 7 bases. In DNA, the CDR3 is TGTGCCAGCAGTCGCGTCCCGGGACTAGCGGGAGGGTTCGGGGAGCTGTTTTTT. Protein: CASSRVPGLAGGFGELFF.

CDR3 nucleotide sequence: TGTGCCTGGAGTGCGGGACAGGGACTCCAAGAGACCCAGTACTTC. This sequence encodes CAWSAGQGLQETQYF. J is TRBJ2-5 and V is TRBV30; 9 bases agree with TRBD1. The germline CDR1 and CDR2 sequences are GTSNPN and SVGIG (reference sequence). V was clipped by 1 base and J by 1 base; unmatched bases: 4. There are 15 residues in the CDR3.

This chain uses TRBV10-1 with TRBJ2-7; 13 bases fit TRBD2. J lost 5 bases, V lost 5 bases, and 3 bases had no gene match. CDR3 length: 14 residues. CDR1 is WNHNN, CDR2 SYGVQD, per germline (reference sequence). CDR3 region: CASSPGTSGNEQYF. The CDR3 DNA follows: TGCGCCAGCAGTCCCGGGACTAGCGGGAACGAGCAGTACTTC.

The chain has TRBV28 and TRBJ2-3, with a tentative D call TRBD1 (6 bases). This CDR3 has 15 amino acids. Germline values: CDR1 MDHEN, CDR2 SYDVKM. V lost 2 bases and J 2 bases, leaving 11 bases between the germline ends. CDR3 sequence (DNA): TGTGCCAGCAGTTTACAGGGGACATTCACAGATACGCAGTATTTT. Its translation: CASSLQGTFTDTQYF.

The V gene is TRBV4-1, the J gene TRBJ1-5, with 9 positions matching TRBD1. Germline loops: CDR1 MGHRA, CDR2 YSYEKL. This CDR3 spans 18 amino acids. V was pared by 0 bases and J by 2 bases, with 8 bases of the junction left unmatched. The CDR3 DNA is TGCGCCAGCAGCCAAGAACCACAGGGGGCGCAAGGCAATCAGCCCCAGCATTTT. This encodes CASSQEPQGAQGNQPQHF.

This clone appeared once. This rearrangement joins TRBV19 to TRBJ1-2; D unresolved. The germline CDR1 and CDR2 sequences are LNHDA and SQIVND (reference sequence). The CDR3 is 15 residues long. The V end lost 3 bases, the J end lost 8 bases, and 19 bases lay between the germline ends. CDR3 protein: CASSIWNYSPQGYTF. CDR3 nucleotides: TGTGCCAGTAGTATCTGGAACTACTCCCCTCAGGGCTACACCTTC.

This CDR3 is CASSQEFGQGPDTQYF. The DNA for the CDR3 is TGCGCCAGCAGCCAAGAGTTCGGCCAGGGGCCAGATACGCAGTATTTT. The genes are TRBV4-3 and TRBJ2-3, with a possible D match to TRBD1 (6 bases). Germline CDR1 and CDR2: LGHNA and YSLEER. V was cut by 0 bases and J by 4 bases, with 14 bases left in between. CDR3 length: 16 residues.

V and J are TRBV28 and TRBJ2-5; D gene ambiguous. V was shortened by 2 bases and J by 6 bases, with 7 bases between the two germline ends. This CDR3 has 12 residues. Germline V lookup: CDR1 MDHEN, CDR2 SYDVKM. CDR3 coding DNA: TGTGCCAGCAGTTTAACTAAACAGACCCAGTACTTC. Amino acids: CASSLTKQTQYF.